This T cell receptor (beta chain) was recovered during a study of blood T cell repertoires in COVID-19. In the study overall: Acute and convalescent COVID-19 samples came from the United States, Italy and Spain. Nucleic acid was either cDNA or gDNA, and it came from T cells, B-cell-depleted T cells, or PBMCs.

Repertoires were generated with immunoSEQ multiplex PCR, while TCRdb's copy carries only in-frame clones and drops some. The table has fewer than 80,000 clones, 65% to 80% seen once; the top ten hold 4% to 5.5%. Germline V gives CDR1 GTSNPN, CDR2 SVGIG (reference sequence). This CDR3 region has 12 residues. V was pared by 4 bases and J by 5 bases, with 11 bases between. The sequencing sample was made of peripheral blood. This rearrangement joins TRBV30 to TRBJ1-1; D is possibly TRBD1 (6 bases). The sequence derives from a human donor in a cohort sampled during active COVID-19. Here the CDR3 DNA reads TGTGCCTGGAAGGGGAGGGGGACTGAAGCTTTCTTT. Its protein is CAWKGRGTEAFF.